This T cell receptor (beta chain) was documented in a study of human T cells and chemical hapten exposure. Time point described: pre-sensitization, week 0. Treatment of the sample: therapeutic diphenylcyclopropenone sensitization with weekly scalp DPC. Attachment of unique molecular identifiers to individual cDNA molecules was performed in the library. TCRdb itself ran the RACE reads through MiXCR, one entry per CDR3 protein. This table holds about 89,000 distinct CDR3 sequences, 10% to 14% found once. The CDR3 sequence is 13 residues long. Germline CDR1 reads ENHRY; CDR2 reads SYGVKD. The V gene end was trimmed by 6 bases and the J gene end by 2 bases; junction bases not matched to a gene: 2.

Sample: whole blood, taken in connection with sensitization to the hapten diphenylcyclopropenone (DPC). The J gene is TRBJ2-3, the V gene TRBV10-3, with TRBD2 matching 7 bases. This clonotype was obtained from a woman aged 55-75 years with alopecia areata. Some clones in this sample may be carry-over from other donors' samples. The CDR3 is CAIRGGDTDTQYF. DNA for the CDR3: TGTGCCATCAGGGGGGGGGACACAGATACGCAGTATTTT.